A single sample gave rise to the 6 T cell receptor beta chains below, sequenced in a study of shared clonotypes between healthy human individuals. Profiled with immunoSEQ multiplex PCR; TCRdb holds only in-frame clones, not every one. The repertoire includes some 2,500,000 clones, 85% to 95% of them detected once, and 0.3% to 0.4% sits in the top ten. The sample taken for sequencing was naive CD4+ T cells from PBMCs. Sample subset: CD45RA+ positively selected. The receptors here all came from a man younger than 35 in good health. Some clones in this sample may be carry-over from other donors' samples.

The gene calls are TRBV5-5 and TRBJ2-7; a possible D gene is TRBD1 (5 bases). Germline lookup yields CDR1 SGHKS and CDR2 YYEKEE (reference sequence). There are 16 residues in the CDR3. Trimming took 3 bases from V and 0 from J, leaving 16 bases between them. Here the CDR3 reads CASSWGQTLASYEQYF. The CDR3 DNA reads TGTGCCAGCAGCTGGGGCCAGACCCTCGCCTCCTACGAGCAGTACTTC.

The chain carries TRBV5-1 and TRBJ2-1, with 12 nucleotides matching TRBD2. The CDR3 is made up of 17 amino acids. Trimming removed 4 bases from V and 5 bases from J; junction bases left unmatched: 10. CDR1 is SGHRS and CDR2 is YFSETQ in the germline V gene. The CDR3 is CASSQRRLAGEHNEQFF. The CDR3 DNA reads TGCGCCAGCAGCCAACGCCGACTAGCGGGAGAACACAATGAGCAGTTCTTC.

V usage is TRBV21-1 and J usage is TRBJ2-7; TRBD2 was called by the table and not checked on the DNA. TRBV21-1 is a known pseudogene. The CDR3 consists of 18 residues. CDR3 residues: CASSKERGTSGRAYEQYF. The CDR3 DNA reads as TGTGCCAGCAGCAAAGAGAGGGGGACTAGCGGGAGGGCATACGAGCAGTACTTC.

The V gene is TRBV7-3, the J gene TRBJ2-7; TRBD2 matches 11 bases. Trimming removed 2 bases from V and 0 bases from J; junction bases left unmatched: 9. CDR1 SGHTA and CDR2 FQGTGA come from the germline V gene. There are 18 residues in the CDR3. The CDR3 sequence: CASSLFPPTSGASYEQYF. The CDR3 DNA sequence: TGTGCCAGCAGCTTATTTCCCCCGACTAGCGGGGCCTCCTACGAGCAGTACTTC.

The V call is TRBV28, the J call TRBJ2-5; 7 bases are shared with TRBD1. Losses at the gene ends were 2 bases for V and 3 bases for J; bases not matched to a gene: 6. This CDR3 spans 15 amino acids. CDR1 is MDHEN, CDR2 SYDVKM, per germline. CDR3 amino acids: CASSLRGQLKETQYF. DNA for the CDR3: TGTGCCAGCAGTTTAAGGGGGCAGCTAAAAGAGACCCAGTACTTC.

V is TRBV7-9 and J is TRBJ2-1; TRBD1 is a possible D gene (6 bases). The CDR3 runs 15 residues. V lost 5 bases, J lost 8 bases, and 19 bases lay in between. Germline V gene data show CDR1 as SEHNR and CDR2 as FQNEAQ (reference sequence). CDR3 in DNA: TGTGCCAGCAGCCTCGCAGGTTCCAGGGGATATGAGCAGTTCTTC. Translating it yields CASSLAGSRGYEQFF.